The TCR beta chain under discussion was sequenced for a study of T cells in Graves' hyperthyroidism and ophthalmopathy. Study findings and constraints: Among clonotypes expanded in thyroid above 0.001, most were also found in blood.

Clinical symptoms, serum thyroxine and TRAb, thyroid ultrasound and orbital computed tomography were used for the diagnoses. A remark on this clonotype: Its specificity is not known.

The CDR3 is made up of 16 amino acids. V shed 2 bases and J 2 bases; nucleotides not matched to a gene: 5. CDR1 and CDR2 from the germline V gene are ENHRY and SYGVKD. RNA transcripts yielded amplified TCR beta CDR3 regions. The study used the HTBI primer set for a first-round RT-PCR of the TCR CDR3. TCRdb fed the multiplex PCR reads into MiXCR, producing one record per CDR3 protein. The top ten clones hold roughly 24% of a sample with about 350,000 distinct CDR3 sequences, 11% to 15% of them seen once. The chain joins TRBV10-3 to TRBJ2-1; TRBD1 aligns across 8 bases. The sequence was collected from a woman aged 25 to 45 with Graves' hyperthyroidism. The sequenced material came from blood. In DNA form, the CDR3 reads TGTGCCATCAGTGAGCAAGGACAGGGCCCCTACAATGAGCAGTTCTTC. This gives the protein CAISEQGQGPYNEQFF.